Presented here are 10 T cell receptor beta chains from one specimen sequenced in a study of HIV-infected patients and healthy controls. Approximately 510 ng RNA was reverse transcribed with alpha and beta constant-region primers. Each of the alpha and beta chains got its own library through chain-specific third strand synthesis with indices. A single record per CDR3 protein comes from TCRdb applying MiXCR to the 5' RACE reads. The sample records about 8,600 distinct CDR3 sequences, 8% to 9.5% being singletons. Roughly three months, about 14 weeks, into antiretroviral therapy, follow-up blood was collected. No cell fractionation was done, so the repertoire covers all unsorted peripheral blood T cells. The sequenced sample was blood, obtained during antiretroviral therapy. The receptor set was obtained from an adult with HIV infection.

This clonotype was counted ten times or more. V and J are TRBV7-9 and TRBJ2-1; 8 bases are a match to TRBD1. Germline CDR1 SEHNR, CDR2 FQNEAQ (reference sequence). There are 15 residues in the CDR3. V dropped 2 bases and J dropped 6; count of bases not matched to a gene: 6. CDR3: CASSLFTGGLNEQFF. CDR3 in DNA: TGTGCCAGCAGCTTATTCACAGGGGGACTCAATGAGCAGTTCTTC.

This clonotype has ten or more counts. The genes are TRBV6-5 and TRBJ2-2; D gene uncertain. This CDR3 spans 16 amino acids. Germline-derived CDR1 and CDR2 are MNHEY and SVGAGI. V lost 2 bases and J lost 4, with 14 bases in between. CDR3 bases: TGTGCCAGCAGTTACCCTCAAGGATTGGTCACCGGGGAGCTGTTTTTT. Encoded protein: CASSYPQGLVTGELFF.

The table lists this clonotype with many counts. The chain couples TRBV28 to TRBJ2-7, with D possibly being TRBD2 (6 bases). V was cut by 3 bases and J by 0 bases, with 15 bases left in between. Germline-derived CDR1 and CDR2 are MDHEN and SYDVKM. The CDR3 is made up of 16 amino acids. The CDR3 protein is CASSFAGTVSSYEQYF. DNA of the CDR3: TGTGCCAGCAGTTTCGCCGGGACTGTGAGCTCCTACGAGCAGTACTTC.

This clonotype was counted ten times or more. V gene TRBV7-9 combines with J gene TRBJ2-3, with 9 bases lining up with TRBD2. Germline V gives CDR1 SEHNR, CDR2 FQNEAQ (reference sequence). The CDR3 length is 16 residues. Unmatched junction bases numbered 2, after V lost 1 base and J lost 0 bases. The chain's CDR3 is CASSLVTSGSTDTQYF. DNA of the CDR3: TGTGCCAGCAGCTTAGTGACTAGCGGTAGCACAGATACGCAGTATTTT.

This clonotype is termed medium-sized. The CDR3 loop reads CASSSRDSQYNEQFF. In nucleotides, the CDR3 is TGTGCCAGCAGTTCACGGGACAGTCAATACAATGAGCAGTTCTTC. The chain recombines TRBV6-2 or TRBV6-3 with TRBJ2-1; TRBD1 aligns across 7 bases. V was pared by 4 bases and J by 4 bases, with 7 bases of the junction left unmatched. In germline, CDR1 is MNHEY, CDR2 SVGEGT. This CDR3 has 15 amino acids.

This clonotype is deemed medium-sized. This chain joins TRBV12-3 or TRBV12-4 and TRBJ1-5; TRBD1 agrees at 8 bases. J lost 4 bases, V lost 7 bases, and 12 bases had no gene match. The CDR3 contains 16 residues. The CDR3 DNA reads as TGTGCCAGCACCAACTCACAGGGGGTGGGGAATCAGCCCCAGCATTTT. Its translation is CASTNSQGVGNQPQHF.

This clonotype is medium-sized within its sample. The genes are TRBV11-2 and TRBJ2-7, with D perhaps matching TRBD2 (5 bases). The V gene lost 1 base and the J gene lost 5 bases, with 9 bases spanning the gap. Germline loops: CDR1 SGHAT, CDR2 FQNNGV. The CDR3 totals 13 residues. This chain's CDR3 is CASSLGPGNEQYF. The CDR3 nucleotides are TGTGCCAGCAGCTTAGGTCCCGGGAACGAGCAGTACTTC.

This clonotype is labeled as medium-sized. The V and J genes are TRBV29-1 and TRBJ2-3; 9 positions match TRBD2. Looked up from germline, CDR1 is SQVTM and CDR2 is ANQGSEA. This CDR3 has 17 residues. V lost 4 bases to trimming and J lost 1 base; unmatched junction nucleotides: 12. The CDR3 region has the DNA TGCAGCGTTGTTTCTCGCGGGAGGGCCCTCGGCACAGATACGCAGTATTTT. This gives the protein CSVVSRGRALGTDTQYF.

This clonotype has a handful of counts. V usage is TRBV29-1 and J usage is TRBJ2-3, with D perhaps matching TRBD1 or TRBD2 (6 bases each). This CDR3 comprises 17 residues. Germline loops: CDR1 SQVTM, CDR2 ANQGSEA. V lost 2 bases and J lost 0, with 18 bases in between. The chain's CDR3 is CSVESGGTSWSTDTQYF. CDR3 nucleotide sequence: TGCAGCGTTGAATCCGGGGGCACATCTTGGAGCACAGATACGCAGTATTTT.

J is TRBJ2-7 and V is TRBV5-5; D is perhaps TRBD2 (6 bases). This CDR3 spans 16 amino acids. Trimming removed 2 bases at V and 3 bases at J, with 18 bases between. Germline V lookup: CDR1 SGHKS, CDR2 YYEKEE (reference sequence). The CDR3 sequence: CASSLPGGVTYYEQYF. The CDR3 DNA sequence: TGTGCCAGCAGCTTACCTGGCGGGGTTACATACTACGAGCAGTACTTC. The full variable domain, in which reference TRBV5-5 and TRBJ2-7 provide the parts outside the CDR3, is DAGVTQSPTHLIKTRGQQVTLRCSPISGHKSVSWYQQVLGQGPQFIFQYYEKEERGRGNFPDRFSARQFPNYSSELNVNALLLGDSALYLCASSLPGGVTYYEQYFGPGTRLTVT.